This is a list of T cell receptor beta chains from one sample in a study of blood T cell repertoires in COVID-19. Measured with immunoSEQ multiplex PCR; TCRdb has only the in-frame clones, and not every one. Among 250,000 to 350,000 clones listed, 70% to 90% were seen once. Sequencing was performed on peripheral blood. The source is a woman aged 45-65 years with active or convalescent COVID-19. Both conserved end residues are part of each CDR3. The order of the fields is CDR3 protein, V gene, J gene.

CDR3aa: CASRAGGYGYTF; v_gene: TRBV6-5; j_gene: TRBJ1-2
CDR3aa: CASGTLNTEAFF; v_gene: TRBV3-1/TRBV3-2; j_gene: TRBJ1-1
CDR3aa: CASSITGGKSNYGYTF; v_gene: TRBV19; j_gene: TRBJ1-2
CDR3aa: CASSLLQGGYGYTF; v_gene: TRBV28; j_gene: TRBJ1-2
CDR3aa: CASTRTGSNTEAFF; v_gene: TRBV9; j_gene: TRBJ1-1
CDR3aa: CASSPRKGETGSPLHF; v_gene: TRBV18; j_gene: TRBJ1-6
CDR3aa: CASSGPGTGGWGNQPQHF; v_gene: TRBV6-1; j_gene: TRBJ1-5
CDR3aa: CASSLSREDTEAFF; v_gene: TRBV11-3; j_gene: TRBJ1-1
CDR3aa: CASSWHRGRNEQFF; v_gene: TRBV5-4; j_gene: TRBJ2-1
CDR3aa: CASSLASQTGINQPQHF; v_gene: TRBV11-3; j_gene: TRBJ1-5
CDR3aa: CASSFGGREGYTF; v_gene: TRBV28; j_gene: TRBJ1-2
CDR3aa: CASSPGTGWGYTF; v_gene: TRBV7-9; j_gene: TRBJ1-2
CDR3aa: CASSLTGDSTDTQYF; v_gene: TRBV7-3; j_gene: TRBJ2-3
CDR3aa: CASSLALALGPDGYTF; v_gene: TRBV5-1; j_gene: TRBJ1-2
CDR3aa: CASSQDPAGGADTQYF; v_gene: TRBV4-3; j_gene: TRBJ2-3
CDR3aa: CASSLDRGYTGELFF; v_gene: TRBV5-1; j_gene: TRBJ2-2
CDR3aa: CAISDPKERGYTDTQYF; v_gene: TRBV10-3; j_gene: TRBJ2-3
CDR3aa: CAISELGQMNTGELFF; v_gene: TRBV10-3; j_gene: TRBJ2-2
CDR3aa: CASSFTSGATYEQYF; v_gene: TRBV27; j_gene: TRBJ2-7
CDR3aa: CASSPQVLVNHEQYF; v_gene: TRBV3-1/TRBV3-2; j_gene: TRBJ2-7
CDR3aa: CASSINRGEEETQYF; v_gene: TRBV27; j_gene: TRBJ2-5
CDR3aa: CSASVGALNTEAFF; v_gene: TRBV20-1; j_gene: TRBJ1-1
CDR3aa: CASSQFRERYNEQFF; v_gene: TRBV4-3; j_gene: TRBJ2-1